This entry lists 27 T cell receptor beta chains sequenced from one sample in a study of beta chain features in type 1 diabetes. Every bit of the isolated RNA underwent reverse transcription, so sequencing read expressed TCRB transcripts. Assay: immunoSEQ multiplex PCR; the TCRdb copy retains only in-frame clones and omits some. The sample carries under 950,000 clones, roughly 17% recorded once. Sequencing was done on a sample of naive CD4+ T cells from blood. Receptors originate from a young woman in good health.

The gene calls are TRBV18 and TRBJ1-1; D is uncertain. The CDR3 contains 13 residues. Germline CDR1 KGHSH, CDR2 LQKENI. V was pared by 3 bases and J by 2 bases, with 7 bases between. The chain's CDR3 is CASSPAGNTEAFF. The DNA for the CDR3 is TGTGCCAGCTCACCGGCCGGTAACACTGAAGCTTTCTTT.

This clone was seen a few times. This chain connects TRBV6-6 to TRBJ1-2, with D possibly TRBD1 on 5 matching bases. The CDR3 length is 13 residues. Per the germline V gene, CDR1 is MNHNY and CDR2 is SVGAGI (reference sequence). Trimming removed 6 bases at V and 1 base at J, with 9 bases between. The CDR3 DNA reads as TGTGCCAGCAGCCAAGACAGTAACTATGGCTACACCTTC. Its protein is CASSQDSNYGYTF.

This clone was detected ten times or more. The V and J genes are TRBV10-3 and TRBJ2-1, with D possibly being TRBD2 (5 bases). This CDR3 has 14 amino acids. The V end was cut by 10 bases, the J end by 4 bases, with 17 bases between. Germline V gene data show CDR1 as ENHRY and CDR2 as SYGVKD. CDR3 amino acids: CATAADWEYNEQFF. The CDR3 DNA follows: TGTGCCACTGCTGCTGACTGGGAGTACAATGAGCAGTTCTTC.

The chain combines TRBV15 with TRBJ2-1, with 8 positions matching TRBD2. This CDR3 contains 15 residues. Losses at the gene ends were 1 base for V and 7 bases for J; bases not matched to a gene: 6. Per the germline V gene, CDR1 is LNHNV and CDR2 is YYDKDF (reference sequence). The CDR3 DNA reads as TGTGCCACCAGCAGAGGCCGGGGGGGTAGGAATGAGCAGTTCTTC. Its protein product is CATSRGRGGRNEQFF.

This chain connects TRBV5-1 to TRBJ2-7, with 9 bases identical to TRBD2. This CDR3 spans 17 amino acids. Trimming removed 0 bases from V and 2 bases from J; junction bases left unmatched: 9. Germline-derived CDR1 and CDR2 are SGHRS and YFSETQ. CDR3 DNA: TGCGCCAGCAGCTTGGGGTCTAGCGGGAATCGTCCCTACGAGCAGTACTTC. This gives the protein CASSLGSSGNRPYEQYF.

V is TRBV18 and J is TRBJ2-5; possibly TRBD1 or TRBD2 for D (5 bases each). Germline V gene data show CDR1 as KGHSH and CDR2 as LQKENI. V lost 5 bases, J lost 1 base, and 14 bases lay in between. The CDR3 runs to 15 residues. CDR3 DNA: TGTGCCAGCTCAGGCCAAGGTGGGGGCCAAGAGACCCAGTACTTC. Translated: CASSGQGGGQETQYF.

This chain uses TRBV18 with TRBJ1-2; no definite D call. This CDR3 is 15 amino acids long. Germline loops: CDR1 KGHSH, CDR2 LQKENI. Deletions cut 0 bases from V and 7 bases from J, with 15 bases between. CDR3 nucleotide sequence: TGTGCCAGCTCACCACCGTCGCTCGGACGTCGTGGCTACACCTTC. It is translated as CASSPPSLGRRGYTF. Full variable domain (rest looked up from reference TRBV18 and TRBJ1-2): NAGVMQNPRHLVRRRGQEARLRCSPMKGHSHVYWYRQLPEEGLKFMVYLQKENIIDESGMPKERFSAEFPKEGPSILRIQQVVRGDSAAYFCASSPPSLGRRGYTFGSGTRLTVV.

The sample holds a few counts of this clone. J is TRBJ2-2 and V is TRBV19; 9 nucleotides line up with TRBD1. With V trimmed by 4 bases and J by 8 bases, 5 bases remained unmatched. The germline V gene has CDR1 LNHDA and CDR2 SQIVND (reference sequence). This CDR3 comprises 14 residues. CDR3 in DNA: TGTGCCAGTAGTAATACAGGGGGCAAAGGGGAGCTGTTTTTT. The encoded protein is CASSNTGGKGELFF.

This clone was recorded many times. The CDR3 sequence is CASSQGVGTYNEQFF. The CDR3 DNA sequence: TGTGCCAGCAGCCAAGGAGTTGGCACCTACAATGAGCAGTTCTTC. This chain links TRBV14 with TRBJ2-1; D unclear. V lost 1 base, J lost 2 bases, and 9 bases lay in between. The CDR3 loop spans 15 amino acids. The germline gives CDR1 SGHDN, CDR2 FVKESK.

The chain combines TRBV4-3 with TRBJ2-6; possible D gene TRBD1, 6 bases. This CDR3 has 17 amino acids. V lost 1 base and J 8 bases, leaving 18 bases between the germline ends. CDR1 LGHNA and CDR2 YSLEER come from the germline V gene. DNA for the CDR3: TGCGCCAGCAGCCAAGTGGGCAGGGGTAGTTCGTCCAACGTCCTGACTTTC. Amino acids: CASSQVGRGSSSNVLTF.

There are a few counts of this clone. The rearrangement links TRBV7-2 to TRBJ2-3; no clear D gene. Germline V gives CDR1 SGHTA, CDR2 FQGNSA. The CDR3 contains 14 residues. Trimming cost V 1 base and J 6 bases, with 11 bases left between them. DNA of the CDR3: TGTGCCAGCAGCTTAGGCGCGGTTCCGGATACGCAGTATTTT. This encodes CASSLGAVPDTQYF. Filled out from reference TRBV7-2 and TRBJ2-3, the complete variable domain reads GAGVSQSPSNKVTEKGKDVELRCDPISGHTALYWYRQSLGQGLEFLIYFQGNSAPDKSGLPSDRFSAERTGGSVSTLTIQRTQQEDSAVYLCASSLGAVPDTQYFGPGTRLTVL.

The J gene is TRBJ2-3, the V gene TRBV9; 13 bases align to TRBD2. This CDR3 is 15 amino acids long. J was trimmed by 8 bases and V by 4 bases; bases with no gene match: 7. Germline loops: CDR1 SGDLS, CDR2 YYNGEE. The CDR3 coding sequence is TGTGCCAGCAGCTCGAAGACTAGCGGGAGGAGTACGCAGTATTTT. Its translation: CASSSKTSGRSTQYF. The full variable domain, in which reference TRBV9 and TRBJ2-3 provide the parts outside the CDR3, is DSGVTQTPKHLITATGQRVTLRCSPRSGDLSVYWYQQSLDQGLQFLIQYYNGEERAKGNILERFSAQQFPDLHSELNLSSLELGDSALYFCASSSKTSGRSTQYFGPGTRLTVL.

This clone has more than one count but fewer than ten. J is TRBJ2-7 and V is TRBV6-5, with unresolved D. The V end lost 0 bases, the J end lost 3 bases, and 9 bases lay between the germline ends. Germline lookup yields CDR1 MNHEY and CDR2 SVGAGI. The CDR3 loop spans 14 amino acids. The CDR3 nucleotides are TGTGCCAGCAGTTACTCACAGAGGTACTACGAGCAGTACTTC. Amino acids: CASSYSQRYYEQYF.

This clone was counted between two and nine times. The chain links TRBV5-1 to TRBJ2-3, with TRBD1 matching over 8 bases. The CDR3 has 17 amino acids. Germline V gene lookup returns CDR1 SGHRS and CDR2 YFSETQ. V was pared by 0 bases and J by 1 base, with 7 bases of the junction left unmatched. The CDR3 sequence: CASSLAGPGQGTDTQYF. Written as DNA, the CDR3 is TGCGCCAGCAGCTTGGCCGGACCGGGACAGGGCACAGATACGCAGTATTTT.

The V call is TRBV27, the J call TRBJ2-4; D is uncertain. The CDR3 extends over 16 amino acids. Germline CDR1 reads MNHEY; CDR2 reads SMNVEV (reference sequence). V was shortened by 3 bases and J by 2 bases, with 14 bases between the two germline ends. CDR3 sequence: CASSLTRELTKNIQYF. In DNA form, the CDR3 reads TGTGCCAGCAGTTTGACAAGAGAGCTAACCAAAAACATTCAGTACTTC.

CDR3 bases: TGTGCCACCAGCAGAGACCTAAAATTTAGCGGGAGCGCAGATACGCAGTATTTT. It encodes CATSRDLKFSGSADTQYF. V usage is TRBV15 and J usage is TRBJ2-3; TRBD2 agrees at 9 bases. The J segment lost 4 bases and the V segment lost 0 bases, leaving 11 bases of the junction unmatched. Germline CDR1 is LNHNV and CDR2 is YYDKDF (reference sequence). CDR3 size: 18 residues.

With regard to this clone: The sample contains more than one DNA sequence encoding this CDR3. J is TRBJ2-1 and V is TRBV6-5, with D possibly called TRBD1 or TRBD2 (5 bases each). With 3 bases removed from V and 0 bases from J, the gap between germline ends came to 9 bases. CDR1 and CDR2 (germline): MNHEY, SVGAGI. The CDR3 spans 15 residues. In nucleotides, the CDR3 is TGTGCCAGCAGTTATGAGGGGAGCTCCTACAATGAGCAGTTCTTC. It translates to CASSYEGSSYNEQFF.

In its sample, this clone was seen a few times. This chain links TRBV28 with TRBJ1-2, with D uncertain. Germline values: CDR1 MDHEN, CDR2 SYDVKM. The CDR3 consists of 12 residues. V lost 2 bases, J lost 8 bases, and 9 bases lay in between. The CDR3 DNA is TGTGCCAGCAGTTTAGTCCCCGGGGGCTACACCTTC. The encoded protein is CASSLVPGGYTF.

This clone showed up just a few times. The genes are TRBV7-2 and TRBJ1-2; D unresolved. The germline gives CDR1 SGHTA, CDR2 FQGNSA. The V gene lost 5 bases and the J gene lost 4 bases, with 2 bases spanning the gap. There are 10 residues in the CDR3. This CDR3 is CASSLYGYTF. The CDR3, as DNA: TGTGCCAGCAGCCTCTATGGCTACACCTTC.

The genes are TRBV2 and TRBJ1-2; no reliable D call. CDR1 and CDR2 (germline): SNHLY, FYNNEI. CDR3 size: 12 residues. V was pared by 2 bases and J by 8 bases, with 9 bases between. Written as DNA, the CDR3 is TGTGCCAGCAGTGAAAGAGACTTAGGCTACACCTTC. Amino acids: CASSERDLGYTF.

This clone has more than one count but fewer than ten. The chain joins TRBV7-3 to TRBJ2-5; 11 bases agree with TRBD2. This CDR3 contains 14 residues. V lost 5 bases, J lost 5 bases, and 4 bases stayed unmatched. Germline V lookup: CDR1 SGHTA, CDR2 FQGTGA. CDR3 sequence reads: CASSPGTSGETQYF. In nucleotides, the CDR3 is TGTGCCAGCAGCCCAGGGACTAGCGGTGAGACCCAGTACTTC. Looking up the rest from reference TRBV7-3 and TRBJ2-5 gives the full variable domain: GAGVSQTPSNKVTEKGKYVELRCDPISGHTALYWYRQSLGQGPEFLIYFQGTGAADDSGLPNDRFFAVRPEGSVSTLKIQRTERGDSAVYLCASSPGTSGETQYFGPGTRLLVL.

V usage is TRBV14 and J usage is TRBJ2-5; 7 bases match TRBD1. This CDR3 is built from 15 residues. The ends lost 1 base at V and 11 bases at J; junction bases unmatched: 13. Germline CDR1 reads SGHDN; CDR2 reads FVKESK. CDR3 DNA: TGTGCCAGCAGCCAAGGAACAGGGGTACATTGGGAGCAGTACTTC. Protein: CASSQGTGVHWEQYF.

Only a few counts were recorded for this clone. The J gene is TRBJ1-1, the V gene TRBV6-1; D is unresolved. The V gene's germline CDR1 is MNHNS and CDR2 SASEGT. Trimming shortened V by 0 bases and J by 0 bases, and 5 bases separated the two germline ends. The CDR3 has 14 amino acids. CDR3: CASSEAVLNTEAFF. The CDR3 DNA reads TGTGCCAGCAGTGAAGCGGTGCTGAACACTGAAGCTTTCTTT.

A few counts support this clone. The chain uses TRBV28 and TRBJ2-2; D not certain. The ends were cut back, 4 bases at V and 13 bases at J, with 10 bases in the middle. There are 11 residues in the CDR3. CDR1 MDHEN and CDR2 SYDVKM come from the germline V gene. This CDR3 reads CASSSLRVLFF. The CDR3 DNA reads as TGTGCCAGCAGTTCGCTCCGGGTGCTGTTTTTT.

The V call is TRBV28, the J call TRBJ2-2, with a tentative D call TRBD2 (5 bases). Germline V lookup: CDR1 MDHEN, CDR2 SYDVKM. The CDR3 contains 14 residues. V was shortened by 4 bases and J by 2 bases, with 8 bases between the two germline ends. The CDR3 bases are TGTGCCAGCAGTTCGGGGTTAAACACCGGGGAGCTGTTTTTT. Protein: CASSSGLNTGELFF.

V usage is TRBV9 and J usage is TRBJ1-1, with a weak D call TRBD1 (6 bases). V lost 0 bases and J 7 bases, leaving 19 bases between the germline ends. This CDR3 is 16 amino acids long. CDR1 and CDR2 (germline): SGDLS, YYNGEE. DNA for the CDR3: TGTGCCAGCAGCGTAGCACACACATTCAGGGGCGATGAAGCTTTCTTT. Encoded protein: CASSVAHTFRGDEAFF.

The chain joins TRBV5-1 to TRBJ1-1; D call uncertain. V was cut by 0 bases and J by 1 base, with 7 bases left in between. This CDR3 region has 14 residues. Germline V gives CDR1 SGHRS, CDR2 YFSETQ. In nucleotides, the CDR3 is TGCGCCAGCAGCTTGGCCTTTCAGAACACTGAAGCTTTCTTT. Amino acid sequence: CASSLAFQNTEAFF.